The 17 T cell receptor beta chains below were found in one sample sequenced in a study of Ad26.COV2.S vaccination and SARS-CoV-2 variants (dated by TCRdb to 2020 to 2023). The treatment or condition label corresponds to: around 19 received Ad26.COV2.S at low or high dose, single or two shots; roughly five received placebo; per-sample allocation not given. Repertoires of vaccine and placebo recipients were sequenced from samples taken on day 63 after the first injection. Libraries were constructed by the immunoSEQ multiplex PCR assay. As stored in TCRdb, this immuneACCESS dataset retains in-frame rearrangements with V and J assigned. A fraction of the clones does not appear; measured against another copy, unresolved V genes explain less than half of the discrepancy, and the remainder lacks a known reason. The sample table shows 300,000 to 400,000 clones, and about nine tenths are seen once. The ten largest make up about 3.5% of the sample.

Sample: peripheral blood, taken in a trial of Ad26.COV2.S vaccine versus placebo. The receptors were sampled from a person between 18 and 65 years old who received the Ad26.COV2.S COVID-19 vaccine or a placebo.

This sequence joins TRBV6-2 or TRBV6-3 and TRBJ1-5; TRBD1 agrees at 7 bases. Germline CDR1 MNHEY, CDR2 SVGEGT. The CDR3 runs to 15 residues. J was trimmed by 1 base and V by 6 bases; bases with no gene match: 6. CDR3 DNA sequence: TGTGCCAGCAGCTCGCAGGGGGTGAGCAATCAGCCCCAGCATTTT. Residues: CASSSQGVSNQPQHF.

The CDR3 spells CASSPVASGNSPLHF. The CDR3 region has the DNA TGTGCCAGCTCACCAGTAGCGTCTGGCAATTCACCCCTCCACTTT. V usage is TRBV18 and J usage is TRBJ1-6; D is uncertain. There are 15 residues in the CDR3. The V gene's germline CDR1 is KGHSH and CDR2 LQKENI. V was pared by 2 bases and J by 7 bases, with 12 bases between.

The chain joins TRBV7-8 to TRBJ1-5; no reliable D call. The germline V and J ends were trimmed by 5 bases and 2 bases, with 13 bases remaining between them. CDR3 length equals 15 residues. The germline V gene has CDR1 SGHVS and CDR2 FQNEAQ. The DNA of the CDR3 is TGTGCCAGCAGCCCACGTCGAGACGGCAATCAGCCCCAGCATTTT. This encodes CASSPRRDGNQPQHF. Variable domain in full (rest from reference TRBV7-8 and TRBJ1-5): GAGVSQSPRYKVAKRGQDVALRCDPISGHVSLFWYQQALGQGPEFLTYFQNEAQLDKSGLPSDRFFAERPEGSVSTLKIQRTQQEDSAVYLCASSPRRDGNQPQHFGDGTRLSIL.

The chain links TRBV19 to TRBJ2-1; 8 bases are a match to TRBD1. J was trimmed by 6 bases and V by 5 bases; bases with no gene match: 3. Germline V gene lookup returns CDR1 LNHDA and CDR2 SQIVND (reference sequence). CDR3 length equals 13 residues. CDR3 DNA sequence: TGTGCCAGTAGTTCCACAGGGGGCAATGAGCAGTTCTTC. It is translated as CASSSTGGNEQFF.

The V call is TRBV11-2, the J call TRBJ2-2, with a tentative D call TRBD1 (5 bases). Germline loops: CDR1 SGHAT, CDR2 FQNNGV. The CDR3 contains 15 residues. Trimming stripped 5 bases from V and 3 bases from J, with 13 bases between. CDR3 DNA: TGTGCCAGCAGCCCTCTCAGGGCGGACACCGGGGAGCTGTTTTTT. The encoded protein is CASSPLRADTGELFF. Full variable domain (rest looked up from reference TRBV11-2 and TRBJ2-2): EAGVAQSPRYKIIEKRQSVAFWCNPISGHATLYWYQQILGQGPKLLIQFQNNGVVDDSQLPKDRFSAERLKGVDSTLKIQPAKLEDSAVYLCASSPLRADTGELFFGEGSRLTVL.

Only a few counts were recorded for this clone. Different DNA sequences within this sample yield the same CDR3. V gene TRBV6-5 combines with J gene TRBJ1-5, with D unclear. The CDR3 length is 13 residues. The germline CDR1 and CDR2 sequences are MNHEY and SVGAGI. V lost 2 bases and J lost 5, with 7 bases in between. CDR3 DNA sequence: TGTGCCAGCAGTTACCGGCCTGATCAGCCCCAGCATTTT. Its protein product is CASSYRPDQPQHF.

The chain couples TRBV5-1 to TRBJ1-2; TRBD1 might be the D (5 bases). The germline gives CDR1 SGHRS, CDR2 YFSETQ. Trimming left V 1 base short and J 8 bases short, with 12 bases between. This CDR3 is 13 amino acids long. The CDR3 loop is CASSLSRGGGYTF. CDR3 nucleotide sequence: TGCGCCAGCAGCTTGTCAAGGGGAGGAGGCTACACCTTC.

The J gene is TRBJ2-6, the V gene TRBV5-6; 7 positions agree with TRBD2. The CDR3 covers 17 residues. Looked up from germline, CDR1 is SGHDT and CDR2 is YYEEEE. Losses at the gene ends were 4 bases for V and 0 bases for J; bases not matched to a gene: 7. Here the CDR3 reads CASSLGGLSSGANVLTF. In DNA form, the CDR3 reads TGTGCCAGCAGCCTGGGGGGACTAAGCTCTGGGGCCAACGTCCTGACTTTC.

V is TRBV10-3 and J is TRBJ1-1, with 7 nucleotides matching TRBD1. This CDR3 spans 16 amino acids. The germline CDR1 and CDR2 sequences are ENHRY and SYGVKD. V shed 6 bases, J shed 4 bases, and the junction held 14 bases outside the gene matches. The CDR3 region has the DNA TGTGCCATCAGAGAGCTTAACAGGGGAGAAGGCACTGAAGCTTTCTTT. Encoded protein: CAIRELNRGEGTEAFF.

V and J are TRBV7-6 and TRBJ2-5; D is perhaps TRBD1 (6 bases). The V end was cut by 5 bases, the J end by 5 bases, with 12 bases between. The CDR3 runs to 13 residues. CDR1 is SGHVS, CDR2 FNYEAQ, per germline. The CDR3 DNA reads as TGTGCCAGCAGCCTCGGACAGTTTGAGACCCAGTACTTC. It codes for CASSLGQFETQYF.

The chain recombines TRBV9 with TRBJ1-1; no clear D gene. Looked up from germline, CDR1 is SGDLS and CDR2 is YYNGEE. This CDR3 spans 14 amino acids. The V and J ends lost 0 bases and 0 bases respectively, with 6 bases between them. The CDR3 DNA reads as TGTGCCAGCAGCGTAGGGGCTGTGAACACTGAAGCTTTCTTT. Encoded protein: CASSVGAVNTEAFF.

The chain employs TRBV7-9 and TRBJ2-3; 10 nucleotides line up with TRBD2. Germline lookup yields CDR1 SEHNR and CDR2 FQNEAQ (reference sequence). V was clipped by 1 base and J by 1 base; unmatched bases: 11. The CDR3 runs 19 residues. The chain's CDR3 is CASSLGKLAGPPGTDTQYF. CDR3 nucleotide sequence: TGTGCCAGCAGCTTAGGGAAACTAGCGGGGCCGCCGGGCACAGATACGCAGTATTTT.

The genes are TRBV7-2 and TRBJ1-2, with TRBD1 identical over 10 bases. V was clipped by 5 bases and J by 3 bases; unmatched bases: 6. The germline gives CDR1 SGHTA, CDR2 FQGNSA. This CDR3 comprises 15 residues. The CDR3 DNA reads TGTGCCAGCAGCCAAGACGGGACAGGGGACTATGGCTACACCTTC. Protein sequence: CASSQDGTGDYGYTF.

The gene calls are TRBV3-1 (or the pseudogene TRBV3-2) and TRBJ2-3, with D possibly TRBD2 on 6 matching bases. The CDR3 spans 13 residues. Germline V lookup: CDR1 LGHDT, CDR2 YNNKEL (reference sequence). V lost 9 bases, J lost 1 base, and 11 bases lay in between. The CDR3 region is CASLRGGTDTQYF. The CDR3, as DNA: TGTGCCAGTCTGCGCGGGGGCACAGATACGCAGTATTTT.

J is TRBJ2-5 and V is TRBV25-1; the D gene could be TRBD1 or TRBD2 (6 bases each). The CDR3 is 15 residues long. V gave up 5 bases and J gave up 0 bases, with 13 bases separating them. Germline values: CDR1 MGHDK, CDR2 SYGVNS. The CDR3 spells CASSPPGEDQETQYF. The CDR3 DNA reads as TGTGCCAGCAGTCCCCCAGGGGAGGACCAAGAGACCCAGTACTTC.

The chain links TRBV7-2 to TRBJ2-7; 8 nucleotides align to TRBD1. V lost 2 bases, J lost 3 bases, and 6 bases stayed unmatched. Germline CDR1 SGHTA, CDR2 FQGNSA. The CDR3 loop spans 15 amino acids. CDR3 loop: CASSLRGQGVYEQYF. In DNA, the CDR3 is TGTGCCAGCAGCTTACGAGGACAGGGCGTCTACGAGCAGTACTTC. The full variable domain, with the rest looked up from reference TRBV7-2 and TRBJ2-7, is GAGVSQSPSNKVTEKGKDVELRCDPISGHTALYWYRQSLGQGLEFLIYFQGNSAPDKSGLPSDRFSAERTGGSVSTLTIQRTQQEDSAVYLCASSLRGQGVYEQYFGPGTRLTVT.

The rearrangement links TRBV7-9 to TRBJ1-2; no clear D. The CDR3 extends over 13 amino acids. CDR1 and CDR2 (germline): SEHNR, FQNEAQ (reference sequence). With 3 bases removed from V and 6 bases from J, the gap between germline ends came to 11 bases. The CDR3 DNA sequence: TGTGCCAGCAGCTTTGACGGGCAGGATGGCTACACCTTC. This gives the protein CASSFDGQDGYTF.